Listed below are T cell receptor beta chains from one sample, sequenced in a study of cytomegalovirus exposure and HLA in healthy donors. The protocol was immunoSEQ multiplex PCR, while the TCRdb copy is restricted to in-frame clones and leaves out a portion. The table lists some 150,000 clones, roughly 80% of them singletons. Sequenced material: PBMCs. The receptors were gathered from a woman in her 30s in good health and CMV-seropositive. Both conserved end residues are part of each CDR3. The order of the fields is J gene, V gene, D gene, CDR3 protein. A D gene is named only where the DNA matches it firmly.

>TRBJ1-2|TRBV5-4|TRBD1
CASSPRRQGNYGYTF
>TRBJ1-5|TRBV28|-
CASSFGNQPQHF
>TRBJ1-1|TRBV10-3|-
CASSPGTEAFF
>TRBJ1-4|TRBV19|-
CASSMKAGREEKLFF
>TRBJ1-6|TRBV6-5|-
CASSYRTAANSPLHF
>TRBJ2-1|TRBV7-9|TRBD2
CASSLSSSGGAWVF
>TRBJ2-1|TRBV7-6|-
CASSFRMGALGQGRYNEQFF
>-|TRBV19|-
CASSLYMGEQYF
>TRBJ2-7|TRBV28|-
CASRPGTPYEQYF
>TRBJ2-7|TRBV19|-
CASSIGAGIPYEQYF
>TRBJ1-5|TRBV7-9|-
CASSLALGSAGPQHF
>TRBJ1-2|TRBV19|-
CASTPGYYGYTF
>TRBJ2-1|TRBV9|-
CASSVTSRYNEQFF
>TRBJ2-7|TRBV15|TRBD1
CATSLQGTGRYEQYF
>TRBJ2-3|TRBV7-2|-
CASSFWGVETDTQYF
>TRBJ1-1|TRBV18|-
CASSPSMGLNTEAFF
>TRBJ2-1|TRBV4-2|-
CASSQTDSRSYNEQFF
>TRBJ2-3|TRBV12-5|TRBD2
CASGLVRTSGSPPSTDTQYF
>TRBJ2-6|TRBV5-4|-
CASPSGANVLTF
>TRBJ1-2|TRBV2|-
CASSEGEDGYTF
>TRBJ2-7|TRBV7-2|TRBD2
CASSTKRGPYEQYF
>TRBJ2-5|TRBV5-1|TRBD2
CASSQTSGGARETQYF
>TRBJ1-1|TRBV10-3|TRBD1
CAISGDRKPSTEAFF
>TRBJ1-4|TRBV28|-
CASSLRQADEKLFF
>TRBJ2-7|TRBV7-2|-
CASSLGWSTGEQYF
>TRBJ1-5|TRBV19|-
CASSLKGDWGNQPQHF
>TRBJ1-1|TRBV4-3|TRBD1
CASSLDRGTDTEAFF
>TRBJ2-5|TRBV5-1|-
CASSLGVRETQYF
>TRBJ2-1|TRBV5-6|TRBD2
CASSLSGGPYNEQFF
>TRBJ2-2|TRBV19|TRBD2
CASSIPGGVNTGELFF
>TRBJ2-3|TRBV5-1|-
CASSFGSTDTQYF
>TRBJ1-3|TRBV5-3|TRBD1
CARSLGQGNAILSGNTIYF
>TRBJ1-3|TRBV6-6|TRBD1
CASSYGQENTIYF
>TRBJ2-5|TRBV18|-
CASSPLGGQETQYF
>TRBJ1-2|TRBV19|-
CASSSSRGLGYTF
>TRBJ2-1|TRBV9|-
CASSVEVADPYNEQFF
>TRBJ2-1|TRBV2|TRBD1
CASNLFRGPNNEQFF
>TRBJ1-2|TRBV6-1|TRBD1
CASSESFVGGSYGYTF
>TRBJ2-7|TRBV9|-
CSTGRAYEQYF
>TRBJ2-5|TRBV9|TRBD2
CASSDSGVGEQYF
>TRBJ2-5|TRBV7-9|-
CASSNRDTQETQYF
>TRBJ2-7|TRBV2|TRBD2
CASRADWGGGEQYF
>TRBJ1-5|TRBV4-1|-
CASSRGQTNQPQHF
>TRBJ1-2|TRBV7-9|TRBD1
CASSLRDSSYGYTF
>TRBJ2-1|TRBV4-1|TRBD2
CASSQDLWLAADNEQFF
>TRBJ2-7|TRBV14|-
CASSPRRGSRVGYEQYF
>TRBJ1-5|TRBV4-3|-
CASSQDAVSNQPQHF